One sample yielded the 25 T cell receptor beta chains listed below, sequenced in a study of shared clonotypes between healthy human individuals. Method: immunoSEQ multiplex PCR; TCRdb's copy keeps in-frame clones and lacks some. The top ten clones hold over 10% of a sample with about 490,000 clones, over 65% of them seen once. The sequencing sample was made of PBMCs. The receptor source for this set is a woman between 40 and 55 years old in good health. Some clones in this sample may be carry-over from other donors' samples.

CDR3 nucleotides: TGCAGCGTTGAAGGGGGACAGGGGTTTAGCACAGATACGCAGTATTTT. It translates to CSVEGGQGFSTDTQYF. The V gene is TRBV29-1, the J gene TRBJ2-3; 10 bases align to TRBD1. V shed 1 base, J shed 0 bases, and the junction held 4 bases outside the gene matches. The CDR3 loop spans 16 amino acids. Germline V gives CDR1 SQVTM, CDR2 ANQGSEA.

Here the CDR3 DNA reads TGTGCCAGCAGCGTAGAGGGTAGCAGTAGTGAGCAGTTCTTC. Translated, it gives CASSVEGSSSEQFF. V gene TRBV9 combines with J gene TRBJ2-1; D gene uncertain. Germline CDR1 and CDR2: SGDLS and YYNGEE. Trimming left V 0 bases short and J 9 bases short, with 13 bases between. This CDR3 has 14 amino acids.

The chain carries TRBV28 and TRBJ1-2, with D perhaps matching TRBD1 (5 bases). Trimming took off 6 bases at V and 2 bases at J, with 13 bases between the two ends. This CDR3 has 14 amino acids. Germline CDR1 reads MDHEN; CDR2 reads SYDVKM. CDR3 nucleotides: TGTGCCAGCAGCTCTGTAAGGGGAAACTATGGCTACACCTTC. It translates to CASSSVRGNYGYTF.

This sequence joins TRBV28 and TRBJ1-4; D ambiguous. The germline V and J ends were trimmed by 7 bases and 0 bases, with 15 bases remaining between them. Germline lookup yields CDR1 MDHEN and CDR2 SYDVKM. The CDR3 runs to 16 residues. The CDR3 spells CASIGLNIATNEKLFF. The CDR3 bases are TGTGCCAGCATTGGACTGAATATAGCAACTAATGAAAAACTGTTTTTT.

This clone is a singleton in its sample. J is TRBJ2-5 and V is TRBV7-8, with 8 bases fitting TRBD1. The V segment lost 0 bases and the J segment 5 bases; nucleotides outside the gene matches: 11. The CDR3 consists of 17 residues. Germline-derived CDR1 and CDR2 are SGHVS and FQNEAQ. In DNA, the CDR3 is TGTGCCAGCAGCTTAGCGCAAATGAGGACAGGGACGGAGACCCAGTACTTC. This translates into CASSLAQMRTGTETQYF.

V and J are TRBV27 and TRBJ2-7; possibly TRBD2 for D (6 bases). Germline V gives CDR1 MNHEY, CDR2 SMNVEV (reference sequence). The CDR3 runs 15 residues. V lost 7 bases, J lost 0 bases, and 16 bases lay in between. CDR3: CASNKAGLSSYEQYF. The CDR3 coding sequence is TGTGCCAGCAACAAAGCGGGCCTTAGCTCCTACGAGCAGTACTTC.

The V and J genes are TRBV9 and TRBJ2-3; 12 positions agree with TRBD2. The CDR3 has 17 amino acids. V shed 4 bases, J shed 3 bases, and the junction held 9 bases outside the gene matches. Germline lookup yields CDR1 SGDLS and CDR2 YYNGEE. The CDR3 sequence: CASSTTTSGRSTDTQYF. CDR3 DNA sequence: TGTGCCAGCAGCACCACGACTAGCGGGAGATCTACAGATACGCAGTATTTT.

This chain joins TRBV6-1 and TRBJ2-3, with 14 positions matching TRBD2. The CDR3 length is 17 residues. Germline V CDR1 and CDR2: MNHNS, SASEGT. Trimming removed 4 bases from V and 6 bases from J; junction bases left unmatched: 9. Here the CDR3 DNA reads TGTGCCAGCAGTGGATCCGGGACTAGCGGGAGCTGGGATACGCAGTATTTT. Amino acids: CASSGSGTSGSWDTQYF.

V and J are TRBV2 and TRBJ1-5; 7 nucleotides agree with TRBD1. This CDR3 is built from 14 residues. V lost 6 bases, J lost 6 bases, and 8 bases stayed unmatched. In germline, CDR1 is SNHLY, CDR2 FYNNEI. As DNA, the CDR3 is TGTGCCAGCAGGCCAGACAGGGTAGGTCAGCCCCAGCATTTT. Protein product: CASRPDRVGQPQHF.

This clone was recorded at least ten times. The V gene is TRBV5-1, the J gene TRBJ1-1; 8 nucleotides align to TRBD1. There are 16 residues in the CDR3. The germline V gene encodes CDR1 SGHRS and CDR2 YFSETQ. V lost 5 bases, J lost 4 bases, and 13 bases stayed unmatched. The CDR3 protein is CASRGTATGDPTEAFF. CDR3 coding DNA: TGCGCCAGCAGGGGGACTGCGACAGGGGATCCCACTGAAGCTTTCTTT.

V gene TRBV18 combines with J gene TRBJ1-1; D perhaps matches TRBD1 (5 bases). This CDR3 contains 15 residues. The germline CDR1 and CDR2 sequences are KGHSH and LQKENI. The V end was cut by 0 bases, the J end by 0 bases, with 8 bases between. The CDR3, as DNA: TGTGCCAGCTCACCACCAGAGGGGATGAACACTGAAGCTTTCTTT. It codes for CASSPPEGMNTEAFF.

This clone was picked up many times. The chain links TRBV4-3 to TRBJ2-1, with 10 bases fitting TRBD2. This CDR3 has 15 residues. CDR1 is LGHNA, CDR2 YSLEER, per germline. With 3 bases clipped from V and 9 bases from J, the junction kept 8 bases outside the gene matches. CDR3 nucleotides: TGCGCCAGCAGCCACGTCCTGGCTAGCGGGGGTGAGCAGTTCTTC. This gives the protein CASSHVLASGGEQFF.

The chain carries TRBV7-9 and TRBJ2-1; D call uncertain. V lost 0 bases, J lost 9 bases, and 15 bases lay in between. CDR1 and CDR2 from the germline V gene are SEHNR and FQNEAQ (reference sequence). This CDR3 has 15 amino acids. This chain's CDR3 is CASSLALPGMGEQFF. CDR3 sequence (DNA): TGTGCCAGCAGCTTAGCTCTCCCTGGGATGGGTGAGCAGTTCTTC.

The genes are TRBV13 and TRBJ1-2, with D possibly matching TRBD1 (5 bases). Germline V gives CDR1 PRHDT, CDR2 FYEKMQ (reference sequence). The CDR3 spans 14 residues. Trimming removed 7 bases from V and 4 bases from J, with 16 bases in between. This CDR3 is CASNREGTSYGYTF. The CDR3 DNA is TGTGCCAGCAATCGGGAAGGGACGAGCTATGGCTACACCTTC.

This clone was recorded at least ten times. V and J are TRBV12-2 and TRBJ2-1; the table gives TRBD1 as D, unverified against the DNA. TRBV12-2 is an annotated pseudogene. The CDR3 length is 15 residues. In DNA form, the CDR3 reads TGTGCAAGTCGCTTATGTCTTGGCAGGTGGAATGAGCAGTTCTTC. This gives the protein CASRLCLGRWNEQFF.

The CDR3 DNA reads TGTGCCAGCAGCGTAGACCCCAGGTTCACTGAAGCTTTCTTT. Amino acid sequence: CASSVDPRFTEAFF. The chain is built from TRBV9 and TRBJ1-1; D gene uncertain. The V gene lost 0 bases and the J gene lost 4 bases, with 10 bases spanning the gap. The CDR3 totals 14 residues. Germline CDR1 and CDR2: SGDLS and YYNGEE.

This clone was counted ten times or more. The J gene is TRBJ2-1, the V gene TRBV21-1. TRBV21-1 is a listed pseudogene. CDR3 length: 13 amino acids. CDR3 protein: CASSNRGANEQFF. In DNA, the CDR3 is TGTGCCAGCAGCAATAGGGGGGCCAATGAGCAGTTCTTC.

The chain carries TRBV6-5 and TRBJ1-1; D remains ambiguous. With 2 bases removed from V and 0 bases from J, the gap between germline ends came to 7 bases. The germline V gene encodes CDR1 MNHEY and CDR2 SVGAGI. The length of the CDR3 is 14 residues. CDR3 in DNA: TGTGCCAGCAGTTACGCGGTCATGAACACTGAAGCTTTCTTT. Translation gives CASSYAVMNTEAFF.

This chain joins TRBV7-9 and TRBJ2-2, with D possibly matching TRBD1 (5 bases). The CDR3 has 15 amino acids. CDR1 is SEHNR and CDR2 is FQNEAQ in the germline V gene (reference sequence). V shed 0 bases and J shed 3 bases, with 8 bases lying between them. The CDR3 DNA reads TGTGCCAGCAGCTTAGCTTCAGGGCACACCGGGGAGCTGTTTTTT. Its translation: CASSLASGHTGELFF.

This clone was counted a single time. The rearrangement joins TRBV5-6 to TRBJ2-2; 13 positions agree with TRBD2. The CDR3 has 15 residues. V shed 6 bases, J shed 9 bases, and the junction held 8 bases outside the gene matches. CDR1 is SGHDT, CDR2 YYEEEE, per germline. DNA for the CDR3: TGTGCCAGCACCCTCGGGACTAGCGGGATCCGGGAGCTGTTTTTT. Its translation: CASTLGTSGIRELFF.

This clone appeared once. The CDR3 nucleotides read TGCAGCGTTGTTGTGCACTACAATGAGCAGTTCTTC. This gives the protein CSVVVHYNEQFF. The J gene is TRBJ2-1, the V gene TRBV29-1; D is unclear. V was shortened by 4 bases and J by 3 bases, with 7 bases between the two germline ends. CDR3 length: 12 amino acids. Germline V CDR1 and CDR2: SQVTM, ANQGSEA.

The chain couples TRBV4-1 to TRBJ2-3, with TRBD1 matching over 10 bases. V was clipped by 4 bases and J by 2 bases; unmatched bases: 6. CDR3 length: 16 amino acids. Germline V gives CDR1 MGHRA, CDR2 YSYEKL. CDR3 in DNA: TGCGCCAGCAGCCTCCGGACAGGGGGTGTCACAGATACGCAGTATTTT. This sequence encodes CASSLRTGGVTDTQYF.

The CDR3 coding sequence is TGCAGCGTTGAAGTGGGCCAGGGGTATGGCTACACCTTC. Its translation: CSVEVGQGYGYTF. This rearrangement joins TRBV29-1 to TRBJ1-2, with a weak D call TRBD1 (6 bases). Germline values: CDR1 SQVTM, CDR2 ANQGSEA. V lost 1 base to trimming and J lost 5 bases, with 11 bases between them. The CDR3 length is 13 residues.

The V call is TRBV27, the J call TRBJ1-2; D remains ambiguous. V gave up 4 bases and J gave up 4 bases, with 16 bases separating them. The germline CDR1 and CDR2 sequences are MNHEY and SMNVEV (reference sequence). The CDR3 loop spans 15 amino acids. The CDR3, as DNA: TGTGCCAGCAGTTCCCGAAGAGGGATGGTCTATGGCTACACCTTC. This sequence encodes CASSSRRGMVYGYTF.

Only a few counts were recorded for this clone. The rearrangement uses TRBV5-5 and TRBJ2-7; 8 bases fit TRBD1. The CDR3 consists of 14 residues. The J segment lost 2 bases and the V segment lost 4 bases, leaving 5 bases of the junction unmatched. The V gene's germline CDR1 is SGHKS and CDR2 YYEKEE (reference sequence). The DNA for the CDR3 is TGTGCCAGCAGCGGGGGACAGGAACCCTACGAGCAGTACTTC. Amino acid sequence: CASSGGQEPYEQYF.